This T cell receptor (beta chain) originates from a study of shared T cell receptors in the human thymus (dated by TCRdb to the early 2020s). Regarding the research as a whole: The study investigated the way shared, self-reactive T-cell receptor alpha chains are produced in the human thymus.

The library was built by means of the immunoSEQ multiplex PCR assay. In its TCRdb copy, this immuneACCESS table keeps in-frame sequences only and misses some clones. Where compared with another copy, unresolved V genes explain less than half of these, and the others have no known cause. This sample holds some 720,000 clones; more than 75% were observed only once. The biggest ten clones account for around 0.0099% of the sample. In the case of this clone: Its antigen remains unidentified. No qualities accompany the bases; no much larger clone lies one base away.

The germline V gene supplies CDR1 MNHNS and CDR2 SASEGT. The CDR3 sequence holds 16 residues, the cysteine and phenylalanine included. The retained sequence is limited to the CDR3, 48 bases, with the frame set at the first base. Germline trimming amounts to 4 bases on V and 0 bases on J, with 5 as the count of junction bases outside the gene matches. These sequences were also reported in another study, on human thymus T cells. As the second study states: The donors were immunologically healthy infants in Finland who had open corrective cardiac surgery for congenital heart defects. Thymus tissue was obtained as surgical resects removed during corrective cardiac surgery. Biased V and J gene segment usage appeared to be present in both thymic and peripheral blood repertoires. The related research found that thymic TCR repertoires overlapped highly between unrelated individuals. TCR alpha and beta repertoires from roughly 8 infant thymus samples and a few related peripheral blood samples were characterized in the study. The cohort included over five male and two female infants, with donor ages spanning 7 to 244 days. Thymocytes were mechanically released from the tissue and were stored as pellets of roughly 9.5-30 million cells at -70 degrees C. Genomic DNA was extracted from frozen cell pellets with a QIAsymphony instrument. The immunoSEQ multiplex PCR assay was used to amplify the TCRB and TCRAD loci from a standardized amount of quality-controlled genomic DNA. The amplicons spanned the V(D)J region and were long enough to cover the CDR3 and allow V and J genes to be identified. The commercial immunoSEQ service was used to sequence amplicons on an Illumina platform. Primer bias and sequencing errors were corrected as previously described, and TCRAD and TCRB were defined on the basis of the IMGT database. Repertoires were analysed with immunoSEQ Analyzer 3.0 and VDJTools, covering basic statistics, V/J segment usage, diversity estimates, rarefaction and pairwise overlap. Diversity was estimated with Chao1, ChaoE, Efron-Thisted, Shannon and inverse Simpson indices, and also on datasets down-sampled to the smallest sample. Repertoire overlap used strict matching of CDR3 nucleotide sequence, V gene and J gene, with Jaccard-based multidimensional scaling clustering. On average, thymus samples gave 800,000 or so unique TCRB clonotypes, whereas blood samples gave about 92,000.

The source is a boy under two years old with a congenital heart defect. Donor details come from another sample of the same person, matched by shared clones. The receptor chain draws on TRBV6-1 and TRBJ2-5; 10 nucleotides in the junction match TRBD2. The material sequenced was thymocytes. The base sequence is TGTGCCAGCAGTGGGCTAGCGGGGGCGTACCAAGAGACCCAGTACTTC. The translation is CASSGLAGAYQETQYF.